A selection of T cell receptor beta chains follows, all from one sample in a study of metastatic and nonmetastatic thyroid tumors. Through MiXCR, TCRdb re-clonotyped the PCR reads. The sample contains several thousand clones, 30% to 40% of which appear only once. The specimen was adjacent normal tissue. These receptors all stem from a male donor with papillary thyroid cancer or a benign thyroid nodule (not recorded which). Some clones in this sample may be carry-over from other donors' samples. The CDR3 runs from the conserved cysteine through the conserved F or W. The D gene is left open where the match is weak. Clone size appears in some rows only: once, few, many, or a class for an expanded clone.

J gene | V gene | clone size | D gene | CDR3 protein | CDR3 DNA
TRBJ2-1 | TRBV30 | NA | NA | CAWSSGLGGSYNEQFF | TGTGCCTGGAGTTCCGGACTCGGGGGCTCCTACAATGAGCAGTTCTTC
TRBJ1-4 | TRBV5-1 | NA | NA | CASSLTGGAEKLFF | TGCGCCAGCAGCTTAACAGGCGGGGCTGAAAAACTGTTTTTT
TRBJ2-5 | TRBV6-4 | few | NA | CASSEHGARETQYF | TGTGCCAGCAGTGAACATGGGGCTCGAGAGACCCAGTACTTC
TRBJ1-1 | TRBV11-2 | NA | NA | CASSLKGSTVANTEAFF | TGTGCCAGCAGCTTAAAAGGGTCCACGGTAGCGAACACTGAAGCTTTCTTT
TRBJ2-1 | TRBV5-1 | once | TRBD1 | CASTGQGAHNDQFF | TGCGCCAGCACTGGACAGGGGGCCCACAATGATCAGTTCTTC
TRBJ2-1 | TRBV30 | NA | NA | CAWSPSYNEQFF | TGTGCCTGGAGCCCGTCCTACAATGAGCAGTTCTTC
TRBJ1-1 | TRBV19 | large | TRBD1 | CASSRGQGTAEAFF | TGTGCCAGTAGTAGGGGACAGGGCACGGCTGAAGCTTTCTTT
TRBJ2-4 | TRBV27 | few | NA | CASSFRAKSIQYF | TGTGCCAGCAGTTTCAGGGCCAAAAGCATTCAGTACTTC
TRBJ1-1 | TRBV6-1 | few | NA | CASTNFWGTHLNTEAFF | TGTGCCAGCACAAACTTCTGGGGGACACACCTGAACACTGAAGCTTTCTTT
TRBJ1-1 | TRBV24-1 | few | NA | CATSDPTQGNTEAFF | TGTGCCACCAGTGACCCTACACAGGGGAACACTGAAGCTTTCTTT
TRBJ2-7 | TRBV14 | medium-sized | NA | CASSQVQGMSRQYF | TGTGCCAGCAGCCAAGTTCAGGGGATGAGTCGGCAGTACTTC
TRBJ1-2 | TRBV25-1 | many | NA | CASSEGGGYTF | TGTGCCAGCAGTGAAGGGGGGGGCTACACCTTC
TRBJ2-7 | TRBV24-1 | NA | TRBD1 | CATSAIGGAYEQYF | TGTGCCACCAGTGCCATAGGGGGCGCCTACGAGCAGTACTTC
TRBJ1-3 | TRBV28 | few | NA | CASSFQGSGTIYF | TGTGCCAGCAGTTTCCAGGGGTCTGGCACCATATATTTT
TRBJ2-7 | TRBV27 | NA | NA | CASSLGELGEQYF | TGTGCCAGCAGTCTGGGGGAATTGGGCGAGCAGTACTTC
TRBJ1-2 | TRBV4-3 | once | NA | CASSQGGANNYGYTF | TGCGCCAGCAGCCAAGGGGGGGCCAACAACTATGGCTACACCTTC
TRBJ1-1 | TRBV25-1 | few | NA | CASSGPGEGGYTEAFF | TGTGCCAGCAGTGGTCCAGGGGAAGGGGGGTACACTGAAGCTTTCTTT
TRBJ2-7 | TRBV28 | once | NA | CASLVWADYEQNF | TGTGCCAGCCTCGTTTGGGCTGACTACGAGCAGAACTTC
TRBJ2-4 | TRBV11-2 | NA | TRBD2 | CASGLNPGLADTGKNTQYF | TGTGCCAGCGGCTTAAATCCGGGACTAGCGGACACGGGGAAAAACACTCAGTACTTC
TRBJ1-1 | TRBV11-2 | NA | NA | CASSPRVYGDTEAFF | TGTGCCAGCAGCCCCAGGGTGTACGGGGACACTGAAGCTTTCTTT
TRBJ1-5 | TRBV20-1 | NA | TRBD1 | CSAPGQLNQPQHF | TGCAGTGCCCCGGGACAGCTCAATCAGCCCCAGCATTTT
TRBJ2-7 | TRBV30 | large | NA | CAWSAWAGEQYF | TGTGCCTGGAGTGCATGGGCGGGGGAGCAGTACTTC
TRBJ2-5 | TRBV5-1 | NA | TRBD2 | CASSSTSGRVETQYF | TGCGCCAGCAGCTCCACTAGCGGGAGGGTGGAGACCCAGTACTTC
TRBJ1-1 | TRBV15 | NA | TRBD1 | CATSRPIDRGYTEAFF | TGTGCCACCAGCAGACCTATCGACAGGGGGTACACTGAAGCTTTCTTT
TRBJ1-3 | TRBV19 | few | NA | CASKGTHSGNTIYF | TGTGCCAGTAAGGGGACCCACTCTGGAAACACCATATATTTT
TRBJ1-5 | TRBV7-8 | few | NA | CASSKSGQVGQPQHF | TGTGCCAGCAGCAAATCGGGGCAGGTTGGTCAGCCCCAGCATTTT
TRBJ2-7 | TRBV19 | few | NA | CASSIRATFYEQYF | TGTGCCAGTAGTATTCGGGCGACCTTCTACGAGCAGTACTTC
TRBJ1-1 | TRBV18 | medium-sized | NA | CASSPWGRTEAFF | TGTGCCAGCTCACCTTGGGGGAGAACTGAAGCTTTCTTT
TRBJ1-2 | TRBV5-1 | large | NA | CASSFDRTAAYTF | TGCGCCAGCAGCTTCGACAGGACAGCGGCCTACACCTTC
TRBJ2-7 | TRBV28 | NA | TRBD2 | CASSSEPSGWAFGEQYF | TGTGCCAGCAGTTCGGAACCTAGCGGGTGGGCGTTCGGGGAGCAGTACTTC
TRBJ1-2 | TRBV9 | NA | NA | CASSISDYGYTF | TGTGCCAGCAGCATTTCGGACTATGGCTACACCTTC
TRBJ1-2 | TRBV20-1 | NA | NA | CSAREEGNYGYTF | TGCAGTGCTAGGGAGGAAGGAAACTATGGCTACACCTTC
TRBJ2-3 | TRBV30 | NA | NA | CAWSLRRGGTDTQYF | TGTGCCTGGAGCCTCCGAAGGGGAGGCACAGATACGCAGTATTTT
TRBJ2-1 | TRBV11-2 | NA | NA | CASSSRDPQPNEQFF | TGTGCCAGCAGCTCCCGGGACCCTCAGCCCAATGAGCAGTTCTTC
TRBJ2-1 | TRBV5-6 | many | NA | CASSWGGQRNEQFF | TGTGCCAGCAGCTGGGGTGGACAAAGGAATGAGCAGTTCTTC
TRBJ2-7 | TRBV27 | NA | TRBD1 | CASSLRQGQNEQYF | TGTGCCAGCAGCTTGCGACAGGGTCAGAACGAGCAGTACTTC
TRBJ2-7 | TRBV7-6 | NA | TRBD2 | CASSLSGGVLYEQYF | TGTGCCAGCAGCCTAAGCGGGGGGGTCCTCTACGAGCAGTACTTC
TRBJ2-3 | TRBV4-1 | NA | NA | CASSQDAGVAAYTQYF | TGCGCCAGCAGCCAAGATGCGGGCGTAGCGGCATATACGCAGTATTTT
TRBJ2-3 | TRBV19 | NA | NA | CASSRAKGVGDTQYF | TGTGCCAGTAGTAGGGCTAAAGGGGTCGGAGATACGCAGTATTTT
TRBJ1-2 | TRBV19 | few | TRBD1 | CASSMTGTANYGYTF | TGTGCCAGTAGTATGACCGGGACAGCCAACTATGGCTACACCTTC
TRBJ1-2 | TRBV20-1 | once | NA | CSARDRANYGYTF | TGCAGTGCTAGGGACAGAGCTAACTATGGCTACACCTTC
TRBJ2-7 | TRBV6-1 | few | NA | CASSEMQVTASYEQYF | TGTGCCAGCAGTGAAATGCAAGTGACAGCCTCCTACGAGCAGTACTTC
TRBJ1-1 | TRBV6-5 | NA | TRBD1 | CASSYGGQVNTEAFF | TGTGCCAGCAGTTACGGGGGACAGGTGAACACTGAAGCTTTCTTT
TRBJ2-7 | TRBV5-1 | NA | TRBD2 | CASSALAGGLYEQYF | TGCGCCAGCAGCGCACTAGCGGGGGGCCTCTACGAGCAGTACTTC
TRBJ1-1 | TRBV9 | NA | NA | CASGSGQDTEAFF | TGTGCCAGCGGATCGGGTCAGGACACTGAAGCTTTCTTT
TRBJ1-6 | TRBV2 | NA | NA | CASRAGTNSPLHF | TGTGCCAGCAGAGCGGGAACCAATTCACCCCTCCACTTT
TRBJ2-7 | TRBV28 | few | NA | CASSVERYEQYF | TGTGCCAGCAGCGTAGAGCGGTACGAGCAGTACTTC
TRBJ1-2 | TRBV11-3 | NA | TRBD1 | CASSQEAGTGYGYTF | TGTGCCAGCAGCCAAGAGGCCGGGACAGGCTATGGCTACACCTTC
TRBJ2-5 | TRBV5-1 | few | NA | CASSLGQRGTQYF | TGCGCCAGCAGCTTGGGGCAGCGCGGGACCCAGTACTTC
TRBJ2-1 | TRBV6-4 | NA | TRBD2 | CASSPAGEIDEQFF | TGTGCCAGCAGCCCGGCGGGAGAGATCGATGAGCAGTTCTTC
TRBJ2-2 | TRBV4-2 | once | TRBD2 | CASSLQGGLAQYTGELFF | TGTGCCAGCAGCCTCCAGGGGGGACTAGCGCAATATACCGGGGAGCTGTTTTTT
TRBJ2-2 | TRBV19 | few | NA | CASSITLGLSTGEPFF | TGTGCCAGTAGTATAACCTTGGGACTCAGCACCGGGGAGCCGTTCTTT
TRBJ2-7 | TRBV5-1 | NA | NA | CASSLIGGRDEQYF | TGCGCCAGCAGCTTGATCGGAGGCCGCGACGAGCAGTACTTC
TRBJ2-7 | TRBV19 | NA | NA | CASRDASYEQYF | TGTGCCAGTAGGGACGCGTCCTACGAGCAGTACTTC